The 4 T cell receptor beta chains presented below share a single source sample, sequenced in a study of shared clonotypes between healthy human individuals. Assay: immunoSEQ multiplex PCR; the TCRdb copy retains only in-frame clones and omits some. The sample lists around 79,000 clones, about 63% occurring once. Sequenced sample: memory CD8+ T cells sorted from blood. The subset was: CD45RO+ cells pooled with CCR7-negative TemRA cells. The receptors originated from a man aged 25-45 years in good health.

V is TRBV7-6 and J is TRBJ2-7; 7 nucleotides align to TRBD1. The CDR3 covers 15 residues. With V trimmed by 5 bases and J by 5 bases, 12 bases remained unmatched. The germline V gene encodes CDR1 SGHVS and CDR2 FNYEAQ. CDR3 DNA sequence: TGTGCCAGCAGCCCGCCGCCGGACAGGAGCGACGAGCAGTACTTC. It yields the protein CASSPPPDRSDEQYF.

V usage is TRBV7-9 and J usage is TRBJ2-1, with 13 bases identical to TRBD2. Per the germline V gene, CDR1 is SEHNR and CDR2 is FQNEAQ (reference sequence). V gave up 3 bases and J gave up 6 bases; unmatched junction bases: 2. CDR3 length: 15 amino acids. The CDR3 region is CASSLGLAGPNEQFF. DNA for the CDR3: TGTGCCAGCAGCTTGGGACTAGCGGGACCCAATGAGCAGTTCTTC.

The sample holds one count of this clone. The chain carries TRBV29-1 and TRBJ1-4; weak D call: TRBD1 (6 bases). This CDR3 spans 12 amino acids. Per the germline V gene, CDR1 is SQVTM and CDR2 is ANQGSEA. With 7 bases removed from V and 8 bases from J, the gap between germline ends came to 14 bases. CDR3 protein: CSESQGGEKLFF. The CDR3 DNA reads as TGCAGCGAGTCACAGGGTGGAGAAAAACTGTTTTTT.

Notes on this clone: A much bigger clone sits one base away, suggesting this may be a read error. This CDR3 is also generated by other DNA sequences in the sample. The V gene is TRBV28, the J gene TRBJ2-7; D is possibly TRBD1 (6 bases). From germline, CDR1 is MDHEN and CDR2 SYDVKM. V was cut by 6 bases and J by 3 bases, with 12 bases left in between. The CDR3 spans 13 residues. The CDR3 DNA reads as TGTGCCAGCAGGCCGGGACACCACTACGAGCAGTACTTC. As protein: CASRPGHHYEQYF.